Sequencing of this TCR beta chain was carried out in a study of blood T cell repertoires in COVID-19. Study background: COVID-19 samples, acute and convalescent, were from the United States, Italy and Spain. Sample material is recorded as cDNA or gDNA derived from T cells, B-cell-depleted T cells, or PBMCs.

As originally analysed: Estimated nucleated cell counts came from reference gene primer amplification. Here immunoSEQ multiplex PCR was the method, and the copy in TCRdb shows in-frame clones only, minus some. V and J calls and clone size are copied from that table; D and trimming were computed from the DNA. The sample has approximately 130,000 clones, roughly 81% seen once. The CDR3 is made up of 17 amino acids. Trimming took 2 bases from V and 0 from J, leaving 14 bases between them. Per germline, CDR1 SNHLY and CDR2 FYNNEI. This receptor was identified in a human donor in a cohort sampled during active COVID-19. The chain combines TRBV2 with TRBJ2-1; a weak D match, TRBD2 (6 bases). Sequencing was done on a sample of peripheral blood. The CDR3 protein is CASSEILARSSYNEQFF. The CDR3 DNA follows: TGTGCCAGCAGTGAAATCCTAGCGCGAAGCTCCTACAATGAGCAGTTCTTC.